This TCR beta chain was sequenced for a study of vaccination and CD4 T cells after COVID-19. Study context: The study enrolled six male and four female convalescents, two of whom were Hispanic.

The Oncomine TCR Beta short-read assay was applied to DNA of cultured CD4+ T cells. In TCRdb, the PCR reads were re-called with MiXCR into one record per CDR3 protein. The table includes under 15,000 distinct CDR3 sequences, roughly 60% detected once. The CDR3 loop spans 15 amino acids. The germline gives CDR1 SGHVS, CDR2 FQNEAQ. V lost 1 base to trimming and J lost 1 base, with 8 bases between them. Comment on this clonotype: Antigen: not known.

Treatment in this sample: roughly 10-day PBMC culture with coronavirus spike peptide pools or control peptides (ViraFEST assay). The chain links TRBV7-8 to TRBJ1-5; D remains ambiguous. The source material was cultured CD4+ T cells from blood, sampled after SARS-CoV-2 vaccination. This receptor was obtained from a human donor with COVID-19. The CDR3 bases are TGTGCCAGCAGCTTAGTCAGCAACAGCAATCAGCCCCAGCATTTT. Amino acid sequence: CASSLVSNSNQPQHF.